These T cell receptor beta chains were read from a single sample in a study of response to subunit inactivated influenza vaccine. One entry per CDR3 protein, called by TCRdb with MiXCR from the RT-PCR reads. Counted here are about 480,000 distinct CDR3 sequences, 9.5% to 12% occurring once; the ten biggest clones make up around 12%. The starting material was PBMCs from blood, obtained about 6 weeks after vaccination. These receptors all come from a man between 50 and 59 years old who received an inactivated influenza vaccine. Each CDR3 is given with its conserved first and last residue. D genes are given only for firm matches. The size of a clone is reported for some rows only, either as once, few or many, or as a class for expanded clones.

v_gene	d_gene	j_gene	abundance	CDR3aa
TRBV29-1	-	TRBJ2-1	many	CSVGGGGYNEQFF
TRBV10-3	-	TRBJ1-5	-	CAISESGQSAQHF
TRBV12-3/TRBV12-4	-	TRBJ2-5	many	CASRDAWETQYF
TRBV6-5	-	TRBJ2-3	few	CASSYNGQVYTDTQYF
TRBV12-3/TRBV12-4	-	TRBJ2-7	many	CASSFFEDSYEQYF
TRBV4-1	TRBD2	TRBJ2-1	-	CASSQESGGINEQFF
TRBV20-1	-	TRBJ1-5	few	CSARELVRGAPYSNQPQHF
TRBV20-1	TRBD2	TRBJ2-1	many	CSARDASGGASEQFF
TRBV12-3/TRBV12-4	TRBD1	TRBJ1-2	few	CASSSAGTGDYGYTF
TRBV27	-	TRBJ2-7	many	CASSLSGDSSYEQYF
TRBV12-3/TRBV12-4	-	TRBJ1-2	many	CASTRRDGYTF
TRBV5-1	TRBD2	TRBJ2-5	-	CASSSRLAGVSETQYF
TRBV28	-	TRBJ2-5	-	CASSHWGSRETQYF
TRBV28	-	TRBJ1-6	-	CASSGERESYNSPLHF
TRBV15	-	TRBJ2-5	many	CATSRGQETQYF
TRBV20-1	TRBD1	TRBJ2-1	-	CSARDRDRGWGNEQFF
TRBV7-8	-	TRBJ1-2	-	CASSPLRGGYTF
TRBV7-2	-	TRBJ1-2	few	CASSFAYGYTF
TRBV28	-	TRBJ2-7	few	CASRIGAYEQYF
TRBV10-3	-	TRBJ2-3	few	CAIGAAGTDTQYF
TRBV12-3/TRBV12-4	-	TRBJ1-1	few	CASSRSGGGLGTEAFF
TRBV27	-	TRBJ1-2	few	CASSLRGPPLFYGYTF
TRBV12-3/TRBV12-4	TRBD2	TRBJ2-7	many	CASSFGGGIYEQYF
TRBV10-3	-	TRBJ2-7	-	CATTGNSYEQYF
TRBV12-3/TRBV12-4	-	TRBJ2-1	-	CASSLAVGWREQFF
TRBV6-1	TRBD2	TRBJ2-4	few	CASRPATSGIRAKNIQYF